Reported below is one TCR beta chain. Its antigen is not yet known. A read error may account for a junction end that differs from germline. On a MiSeq, deep resolution sequencing aimed for a depth between 1 in 1 million and 1 in 200,000 T cells, with each clonotype covered about 9.9x on average. The immunoSEQ hsTCRB Kit was used to generate the TCR beta libraries. The authors' pipeline ran thus. The data were analyzed with ImmunoSEQ Analyzer and ImmunoSEQ Data Assistant, and V, D and J gene assignments followed IMGT definitions. Clonality was computed as one minus normalized Shannon entropy of productive rearrangement frequencies, ranging from 0 to 1. Only overrepresented clonotypes making up at least 0.05% of the repertoire of each patient were included in the public clonotype analysis. Some 14 age-matched healthy donor repertoires from immuneACCESS served as clonality controls. TCRdb retrieved this table from immuneACCESS and kept in-frame rearrangements only. Not all clones are present; in checked studies, unresolved V genes account for under half, and no reason is known for the remainder. For V, J and clone size, that table is used; D and trimming come from the DNA. Across this sample there are around 300,000 clones, with about 80% seen only once. Jointly, the top ten make up 6.5% to 8% of the sample.

Roughly 1.9 micrograms of genomic DNA were extracted from cryopreserved PBMCs for TCR beta library preparation. Longitudinal blood samples from CLL patients receiving ibrutinib monotherapy were subjected to high-throughput TCR beta sequencing. The patients took part in an open-label, single-center phase 2 trial of ibrutinib monotherapy. Looking up the germline V gene (reference sequence) yields CDR1 SSHAT and CDR2 FNYEAQ. From the cysteine up to the phenylalanine, the CDR3 has a length of 14 residues. Only the CDR3 part of the read is kept: 42 bases, read in frame from the first base. This sample is drawn from a study of cytotoxic CD8 clonotypes in ibrutinib-treated CLL (dated by TCRdb to about 2021). The study in broad terms: The cohort was composed of under 12 relapsed/refractory and fewer than 16 treatment-naive patients; IGHV unmutated status was identified in fewer than 18 patients. Responses were partial in 24 patients and complete in 2; after median 68 months follow-up, roughly 14 stayed in remission and roughly twelve progressed. The response samples were drawn at a median of approximately 11 months into treatment, with a range of about 6 to 36 months. Longitudinal samples were available for about 30% of the roughly 86 trial participants. On average, each sample had about 260,000 productive templates and more than 85,000 productive rearrangements. Cryopreserved peripheral blood mononuclear cells were collected before treatment, at response, and at either disease progression or sustained remission.

Study-wide conclusions, independent of this receptor: Public clonotypes were rare and either shrank or stayed stable during treatment, and the rise in clonality at ibrutinib response reflected expansion of private clonotypes. At ibrutinib response clonality went up, during sustained remission it held steady, and at progression it dropped back toward baseline. Sampling times were not matched between sustained-remission and progressing patients, and lymph node repertoires were not studied. Baseline clonality exceeded that of age-matched healthy donors and correlated strongly with circulating CD8+ T-cell counts.

Sequenced material: PBMCs, taken before ibrutinib treatment. This clonotype originated in a human donor with chronic lymphocytic leukemia. The sequence is built from TRBV7-7 and TRBJ2-2; matching of 5 bases hints at TRBD2 as the D gene. The CDR3 protein is CASSLDRGTGELFF. In nucleotide form, the sequence is TGTGCTAGCAGCTTAGATCGGGGAACCGGGGAGCTGTTTTTT.